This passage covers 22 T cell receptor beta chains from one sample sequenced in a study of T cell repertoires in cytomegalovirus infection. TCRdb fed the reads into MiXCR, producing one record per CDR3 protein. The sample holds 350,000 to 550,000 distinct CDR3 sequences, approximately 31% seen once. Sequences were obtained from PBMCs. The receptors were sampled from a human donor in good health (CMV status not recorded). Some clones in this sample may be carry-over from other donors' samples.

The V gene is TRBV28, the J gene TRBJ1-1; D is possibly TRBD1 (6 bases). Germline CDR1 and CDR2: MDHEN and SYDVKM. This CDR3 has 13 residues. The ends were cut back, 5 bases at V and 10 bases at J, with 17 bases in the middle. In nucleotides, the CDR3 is TGTGCCAGCAGTCCGACAGGCAACCACCCAGCTTTCTTT. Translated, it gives CASSPTGNHPAFF.

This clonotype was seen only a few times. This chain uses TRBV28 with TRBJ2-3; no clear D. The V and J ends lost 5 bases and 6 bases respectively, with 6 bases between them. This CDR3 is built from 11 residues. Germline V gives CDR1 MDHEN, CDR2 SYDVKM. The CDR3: CASSDEDTQYF. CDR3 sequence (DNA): TGTGCCAGCAGTGATGAGGATACGCAGTATTTT.

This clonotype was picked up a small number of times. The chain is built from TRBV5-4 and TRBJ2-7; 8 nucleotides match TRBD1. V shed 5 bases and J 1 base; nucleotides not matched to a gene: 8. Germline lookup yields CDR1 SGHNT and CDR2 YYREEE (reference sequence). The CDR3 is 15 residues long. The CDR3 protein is CASRPGQVNSYEQYF. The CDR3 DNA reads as TGTGCCAGCAGACCGGGACAGGTTAATTCCTACGAGCAGTACTTC.

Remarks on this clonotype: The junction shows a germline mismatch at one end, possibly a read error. The CDR3: CASSQSRSGRGMNTEACF. The CDR3 coding sequence is TGTGCCAGCAGCCAATCTAGGTCGGGGCGCGGGATGAACACTGAAGCTTGCTTT. This sequence joins TRBV6-6 and TRBJ1-1, with a possible D match to TRBD1 (5 bases). From germline, CDR1 is MNHNY and CDR2 SVGAGI (reference sequence). The CDR3 loop spans 18 amino acids.

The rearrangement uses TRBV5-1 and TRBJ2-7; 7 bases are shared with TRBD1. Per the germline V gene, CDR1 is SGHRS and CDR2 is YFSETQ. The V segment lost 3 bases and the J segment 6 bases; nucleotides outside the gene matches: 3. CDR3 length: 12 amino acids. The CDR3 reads CASSWTGREQYF. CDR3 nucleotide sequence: TGCGCCAGCAGCTGGACAGGTCGCGAGCAGTACTTC.

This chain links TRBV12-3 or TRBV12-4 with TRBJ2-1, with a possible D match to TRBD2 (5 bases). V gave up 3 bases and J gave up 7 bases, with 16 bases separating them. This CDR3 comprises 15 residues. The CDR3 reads CASSLAGTTGNEQFF. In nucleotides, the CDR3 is TGTGCCAGCAGTTTGGCGGGCACAACCGGTAATGAGCAGTTCTTC.

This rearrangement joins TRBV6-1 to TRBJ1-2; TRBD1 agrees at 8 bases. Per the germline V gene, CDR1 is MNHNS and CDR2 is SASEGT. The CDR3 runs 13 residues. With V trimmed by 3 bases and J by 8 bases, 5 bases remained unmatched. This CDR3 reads CASSDWTGHGYTF. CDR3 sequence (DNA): TGTGCCAGCAGTGACTGGACAGGGCACGGCTACACCTTC.

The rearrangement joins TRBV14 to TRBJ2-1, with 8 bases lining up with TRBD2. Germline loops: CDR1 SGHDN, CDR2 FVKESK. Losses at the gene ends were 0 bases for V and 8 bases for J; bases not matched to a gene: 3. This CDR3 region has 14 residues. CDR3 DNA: TGTGCCAGCAGCCAAGATTGGCGGGGGGATGAGCAGTTCTTC. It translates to CASSQDWRGDEQFF. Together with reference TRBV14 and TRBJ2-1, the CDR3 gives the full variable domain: EAGVTQFPSHSVIEKGQTVTLRCDPISGHDNLYWYRRVMGKEIKFLLHFVKESKQDESGMPNNRFLAERTGGTYSTLKVQPAELEDSGVYFCASSQDWRGDEQFFGPGTRLTVL.

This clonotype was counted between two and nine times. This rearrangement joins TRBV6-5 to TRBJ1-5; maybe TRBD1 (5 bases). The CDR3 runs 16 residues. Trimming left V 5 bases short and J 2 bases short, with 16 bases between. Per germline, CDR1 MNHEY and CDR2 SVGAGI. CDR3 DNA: TGTGCCAGCAGTCCCCAGGGAGTCTTACGCAATCAGCCCCAGCATTTT. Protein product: CASSPQGVLRNQPQHF.

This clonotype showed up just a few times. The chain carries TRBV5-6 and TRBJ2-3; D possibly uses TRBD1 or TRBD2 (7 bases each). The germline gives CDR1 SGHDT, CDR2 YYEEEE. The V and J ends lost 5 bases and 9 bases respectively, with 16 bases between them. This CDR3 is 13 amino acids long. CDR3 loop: CASRGAGGATQYF. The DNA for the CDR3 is TGTGCCAGCAGGGGGGCAGGGGGGGCCACGCAGTATTTT.

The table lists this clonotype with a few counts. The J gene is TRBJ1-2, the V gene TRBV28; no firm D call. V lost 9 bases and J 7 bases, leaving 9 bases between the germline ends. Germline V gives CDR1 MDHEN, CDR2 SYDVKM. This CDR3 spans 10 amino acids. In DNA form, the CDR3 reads TGTGCCAGTGGGTCTTCTGGCTACACCTTC. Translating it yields CASGSSGYTF.

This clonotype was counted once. CDR3 bases: TGTGCCAGCAGTTACCGCAGGGGGCGAGATGAGCAGTTCTTC. This gives the protein CASSYRRGRDEQFF. This chain links TRBV6-6 with TRBJ2-1, with 8 bases fitting TRBD1. CDR1 is MNHNY and CDR2 is SVGAGI in the germline V gene (reference sequence). Trimming cost V 2 bases and J 8 bases; bases outside gene matches: 5. CDR3 length: 14 residues.

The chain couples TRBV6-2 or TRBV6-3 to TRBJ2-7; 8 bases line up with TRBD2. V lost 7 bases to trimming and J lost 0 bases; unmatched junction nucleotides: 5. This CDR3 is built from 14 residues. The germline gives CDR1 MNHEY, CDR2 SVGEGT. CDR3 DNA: TGTGCCAGCACCCGGGCGGGGGGCTCCTACGAGCAGTACTTC. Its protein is CASTRAGGSYEQYF.

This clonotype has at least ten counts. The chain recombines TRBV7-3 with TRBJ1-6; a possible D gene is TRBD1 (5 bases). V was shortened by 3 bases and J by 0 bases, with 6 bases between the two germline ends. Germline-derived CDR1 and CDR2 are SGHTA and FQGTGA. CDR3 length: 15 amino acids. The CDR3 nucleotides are TGTGCCAGCAGCTTGGGACCCTCCTATAATTCACCCCTCCACTTT. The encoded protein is CASSLGPSYNSPLHF.

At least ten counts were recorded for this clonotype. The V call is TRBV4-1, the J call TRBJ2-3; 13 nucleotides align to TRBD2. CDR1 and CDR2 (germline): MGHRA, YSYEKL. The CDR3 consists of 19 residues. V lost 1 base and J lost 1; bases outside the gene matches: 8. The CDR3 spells CASSQGGLAGTLRTDTQYF. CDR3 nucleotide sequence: TGCGCCAGCAGCCAAGGGGGACTAGCGGGGACCCTACGCACAGATACGCAGTATTTT.

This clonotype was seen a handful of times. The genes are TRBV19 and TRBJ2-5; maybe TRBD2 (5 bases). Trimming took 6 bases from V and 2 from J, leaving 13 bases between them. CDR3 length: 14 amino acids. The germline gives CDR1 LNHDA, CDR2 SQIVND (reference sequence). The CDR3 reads CASRKTRGQETQYF. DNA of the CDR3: TGTGCCAGTAGAAAAACTAGAGGGCAAGAGACCCAGTACTTC.

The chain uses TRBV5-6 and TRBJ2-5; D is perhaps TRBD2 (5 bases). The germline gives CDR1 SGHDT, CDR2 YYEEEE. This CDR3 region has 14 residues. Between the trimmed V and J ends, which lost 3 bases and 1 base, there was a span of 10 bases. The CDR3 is CASSWGVLQETQYF. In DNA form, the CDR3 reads TGTGCCAGCAGCTGGGGAGTTCTCCAAGAGACCCAGTACTTC. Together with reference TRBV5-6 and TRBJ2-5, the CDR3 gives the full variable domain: DAGVTQSPTHLIKTRGQQVTLRCSPKSGHDTVSWYQQALGQGPQFIFQYYEEEERQRGNFPDRFSGHQFPNYSSELNVNALLLGDSALYLCASSWGVLQETQYFGPGTRLLVL.

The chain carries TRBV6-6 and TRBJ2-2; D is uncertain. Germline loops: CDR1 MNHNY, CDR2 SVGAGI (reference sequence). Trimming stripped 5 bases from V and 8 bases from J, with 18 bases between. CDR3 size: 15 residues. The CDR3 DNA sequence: TGTGCCAGCAGTGTACACGGGCAGTCGAGGGGGGAGCTGTTTTTT. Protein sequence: CASSVHGQSRGELFF.

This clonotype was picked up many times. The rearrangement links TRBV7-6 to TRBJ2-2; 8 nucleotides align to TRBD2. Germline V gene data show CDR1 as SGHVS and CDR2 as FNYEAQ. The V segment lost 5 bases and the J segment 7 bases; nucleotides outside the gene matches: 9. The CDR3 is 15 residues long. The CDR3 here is CASSPRLALDGELFF. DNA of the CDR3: TGTGCCAGCAGCCCCCGACTAGCGTTGGACGGGGAGCTGTTTTTT.

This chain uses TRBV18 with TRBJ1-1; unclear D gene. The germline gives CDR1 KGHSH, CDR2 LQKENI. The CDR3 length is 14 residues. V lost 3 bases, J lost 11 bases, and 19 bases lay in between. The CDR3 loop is CASSPGVDGDGAFF. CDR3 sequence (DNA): TGTGCCAGCTCACCCGGCGTGGATGGGGATGGGGCTTTCTTT.

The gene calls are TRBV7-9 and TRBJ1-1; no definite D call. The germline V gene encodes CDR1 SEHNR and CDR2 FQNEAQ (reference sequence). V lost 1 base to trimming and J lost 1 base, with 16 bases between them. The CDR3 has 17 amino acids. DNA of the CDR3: TGTGCCAGCAGCTTAGATCTGGGAGTAGGGAGGAACACTGAAGCTTTCTTT. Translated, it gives CASSLDLGVGRNTEAFF.

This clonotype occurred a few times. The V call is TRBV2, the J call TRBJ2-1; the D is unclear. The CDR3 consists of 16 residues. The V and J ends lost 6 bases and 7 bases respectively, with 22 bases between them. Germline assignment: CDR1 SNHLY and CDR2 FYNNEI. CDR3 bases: TGTGCCAGCAGACCCACGGCGGATGGGGTAAGGAATGAGCAGTTCTTC. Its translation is CASRPTADGVRNEQFF.